A selection of T cell receptor beta chains follows, all from one sample in a study of beta chain features in type 1 diabetes. Sequenced by immunoSEQ multiplex PCR; TCRdb stores in-frame clones only, minus some. This table has roughly 340,000 clones, about 13% appearing once. The sequenced sample was naive CD4+ T cells from blood. These receptors all come from a young woman with type 1 diabetes. Both conserved end residues are part of each CDR3. A D gene is named only where the DNA matches it firmly. Only part of the rows carry a size: once, few, many, or a class if the clone is expanded.

abundance: .
len: 13
j_gene: TRBJ1-2
v_gene: TRBV6-5
d_gene: .
CDR3nt: TGTGCCAGCAGTTACGACAAGTGGGTCGGCTACACCTTC
CDR3aa: CASSYDKWVGYTF

abundance: .
len: 13
j_gene: TRBJ1-1
v_gene: TRBV19
d_gene: .
CDR3nt: TGTGCCAGTAGCCACATTACGAACACTGAAGCTTTCTTT
CDR3aa: CASSHITNTEAFF

abundance: few
len: 11
j_gene: TRBJ2-1
v_gene: TRBV5-6
d_gene: .
CDR3nt: TGTGCCAGCAGCTTGCGGGATGAGCAGTTCTTC
CDR3aa: CASSLRDEQFF

abundance: few
len: 13
j_gene: TRBJ1-1
v_gene: TRBV15
d_gene: .
CDR3nt: TGTGCCACCAGCAGAGATACGGGCACTGAAGCTTTCTTT
CDR3aa: CATSRDTGTEAFF

abundance: .
len: 13
j_gene: TRBJ2-5
v_gene: TRBV5-1
d_gene: .
CDR3nt: TGCGCCAGCAGCTTGGTCGGGGAGCCGGCCCAGTACTTC
CDR3aa: CASSLVGEPAQYF

abundance: .
len: 15
j_gene: TRBJ1-5
v_gene: TRBV4-1
d_gene: .
CDR3nt: TGCGCCAGCAGCCAGGCCCCTCTGACAGCTCAGCCCCAGCATTTT
CDR3aa: CASSQAPLTAQPQHF

abundance: .
len: 14
j_gene: TRBJ2-7
v_gene: TRBV28
d_gene: TRBD1
CDR3nt: TGTGCCAGCACTGCGGGACAGGCAACCTACGAGCAGTACTTC
CDR3aa: CASTAGQATYEQYF

abundance: .
len: 14
j_gene: TRBJ2-7
v_gene: TRBV7-9
d_gene: TRBD2
CDR3nt: TGTGCCAGCAGCTTGACTAGCGGAACCTACGAGCAGTACTTC
CDR3aa: CASSLTSGTYEQYF

abundance: .
len: 13
j_gene: TRBJ1-5
v_gene: TRBV7-9
d_gene: .
CDR3nt: TGTGCCAGCAGCTTAGAACAGGGCGAGCCCCAGCATTTT
CDR3aa: CASSLEQGEPQHF

abundance: .
len: 16
j_gene: TRBJ2-5
v_gene: TRBV9
d_gene: TRBD2
CDR3nt: TGTGCCAGCAGCCGGGGACTAGCGGGAAGGAGAGAGACCCAGTACTTC
CDR3aa: CASSRGLAGRRETQYF

abundance: .
len: 17
j_gene: TRBJ2-7
v_gene: TRBV4-2
d_gene: .
CDR3nt: TGTGCCAGCAGCCAAGATCGACCCAGCTACCGCGGGTACGAGCAGTACTTC
CDR3aa: CASSQDRPSYRGYEQYF

abundance: .
len: 13
j_gene: TRBJ1-1
v_gene: TRBV5-1
d_gene: TRBD1
CDR3nt: TGCGCCAGCAGCTCCACAGGGGACACTGAAGCTTTCTTT
CDR3aa: CASSSTGDTEAFF

abundance: .
len: 18
j_gene: TRBJ2-1
v_gene: TRBV9
d_gene: .
CDR3nt: TGTGCCAGCAGCGTAGGGTCCCCCCTAGCCTCCATGACGAACGAGCAGTTCTTC
CDR3aa: CASSVGSPLASMTNEQFF

abundance: .
len: 14
j_gene: TRBJ1-1
v_gene: TRBV18
d_gene: TRBD1
CDR3nt: TGTGCCAGCTCCCCCGGGACAGGGGCCACTGAAGCTTTCTTT
CDR3aa: CASSPGTGATEAFF

abundance: .
len: 18
j_gene: TRBJ2-3
v_gene: TRBV5-1
d_gene: TRBD2
CDR3nt: TGCGCCAGCAGCCCTCACGGACTAGCGGGAGGGCCTGGAGATACGCAGTATTTT
CDR3aa: CASSPHGLAGGPGDTQYF

abundance: few
len: 13
j_gene: TRBJ2-1
v_gene: TRBV7-8
d_gene: .
CDR3nt: TGTGCCAGCCTACCGACAGGCGACAATGAGCAGTTCTTC
CDR3aa: CASLPTGDNEQFF

abundance: .
len: 16
j_gene: TRBJ2-5
v_gene: TRBV13
d_gene: TRBD2
CDR3nt: TGTGCCAGCAGCCCACGGACTAGCGGGAGTCGGGAGACCCAGTACTTC
CDR3aa: CASSPRTSGSRETQYF

abundance: .
len: 15
j_gene: TRBJ1-1
v_gene: TRBV5-1
d_gene: .
CDR3nt: TGCGCCAGCAGCTTGTCCGCCAGGGTGAACACTGAAGCTTTCTTT
CDR3aa: CASSLSARVNTEAFF

abundance: .
len: 14
j_gene: TRBJ2-3
v_gene: TRBV19
d_gene: TRBD2
CDR3nt: TGTGCCAGACCGCGGGAGAGCGGCACAGATACGCAGTATTTT
CDR3aa: CARPRESGTDTQYF

abundance: few
len: 12
j_gene: TRBJ2-1
v_gene: TRBV19
d_gene: .
CDR3nt: TGTGCCAGTAGGAGGGTAGGTAATGAGCAGTTCTTC
CDR3aa: CASRRVGNEQFF

abundance: .
len: 17
j_gene: TRBJ2-1
v_gene: TRBV18
d_gene: TRBD2
CDR3nt: TGTGCCAGCTCACCACTCTTTAGCGGGAGCTCCTACAATGAGCAGTTCTTC
CDR3aa: CASSPLFSGSSYNEQFF